The entry below gives a single T cell receptor (beta chain) sequence along with its context. This record comes from a study of CD8 T cells in ankylosing spondylitis. The CDR3 runs to 13 residues. In germline, CDR1 is DFQATT, CDR2 SNEGSKA (reference sequence). V shed 7 bases, J shed 7 bases, and the junction held 13 bases outside the gene matches. TCRdb called the 5' RACE reads again in MiXCR, with one record for every CDR3 protein. Seen here are about 270,000 distinct CDR3 sequences, 30% to 35% observed once, and the top ten hold around 4.2%. Material for sequencing was blood, either unsorted or a sorted T cell fraction (not recorded which). The source is a male donor with ankylosing spondylitis or in good health (not recorded which). This chain connects TRBV20-1 to TRBJ2-7; the match to TRBD1 covers 7 bases. The CDR3 nucleotides read TGCAGTGTCCCGGGACAGACTTTCGGGGAGCAGTACTTC. The encoded protein is CSVPGQTFGEQYF.